The 20 T cell receptor beta chains below come from one sample, sequenced in a study of blood T cells in healthy people across ages. A second PCR of roughly 7 to 11 cycles used a sample-barcoded 5' primer and a J-beta primer mix. In TCRdb, the 5' RACE reads were re-called with MiXCR into one record per CDR3 protein. Of 800,000 to 950,000 distinct CDR3 sequences listed, roughly 40% were seen once; the top ten hold about an eighth. The sample consisted of blood. The receptors derive from a man younger than 35 in good health.

This sequence joins TRBV6-5 and TRBJ2-5, with TRBD2 identical over 7 bases. Germline V gene lookup returns CDR1 MNHEY and CDR2 SVGAGI. The CDR3 covers 15 residues. V dropped 0 bases and J dropped 3; count of bases not matched to a gene: 4. This CDR3 is CASSYSTSLEETQYF. In DNA form, the CDR3 reads TGTGCCAGCAGTTACTCGACTAGCCTGGAAGAGACCCAGTACTTC.

This chain uses TRBV2 with TRBJ1-2; 8 bases are a match to TRBD1. The CDR3 runs to 13 residues. Germline trimming cut 6 bases from V and 6 bases from J; bases unmatched to any gene: 6. Germline V gene lookup returns CDR1 SNHLY and CDR2 FYNNEI. Here the CDR3 DNA reads TGTGCCAGCAGAGAGGACAGGGTGAATGGCTACACCTTC. Translating gives CASREDRVNGYTF.

The chain recombines TRBV6-5 with TRBJ2-3; TRBD1 or TRBD2 may be the D gene (5 bases each). Germline lookup yields CDR1 MNHEY and CDR2 SVGAGI. V gave up 11 bases and J gave up 2 bases, with 20 bases separating them. The CDR3 covers 15 residues. CDR3 in DNA: TGTGCCTGCACGCACGGGACGGGGAACACAGATACGCAGTATTTT. It specifies CACTHGTGNTDTQYF.

A few counts support this clonotype. The chain employs TRBV27 and TRBJ2-7, with 11 bases lining up with TRBD1. The V and J ends lost 7 bases and 5 bases, in that order; junction bases with no gene match: 7. Germline-derived CDR1 and CDR2 are MNHEY and SMNVEV (reference sequence). This CDR3 has 14 residues. DNA of the CDR3: TGTGCCAGCACCGCGGACAGGGGGCACCACGAGCAGTACTTC. This sequence encodes CASTADRGHHEQYF.

The rearrangement uses TRBV12-3 or TRBV12-4 and TRBJ1-5; D remains unclear. V was cut by 2 bases and J by 6 bases, with 8 bases left in between. The CDR3 has 13 amino acids. CDR3 bases: TGTGCCAGCAGTTTACAGCCGGGTCAGCCCCAGCATTTT. The encoded protein is CASSLQPGQPQHF.

The chain employs TRBV10-3 and TRBJ2-2; D is uncertain. V lost 2 bases, J lost 4 bases, and 8 bases lay in between. The germline gives CDR1 ENHRY, CDR2 SYGVKD. The CDR3 extends over 14 amino acids. CDR3 coding DNA: TGTGCCATCAGTGAGGCTAGTCGCACCGGGGAGCTGTTTTTT. This translates into CAISEASRTGELFF.

In this sample, this clonotype turned up a few times. This chain uses TRBV10-3 with TRBJ2-3, with TRBD2 as a possible D gene (6 bases). The V end lost 11 bases, the J end lost 0 bases, and 9 bases lay between the germline ends. This CDR3 comprises 12 residues. Germline-derived CDR1 and CDR2 are ENHRY and SYGVKD. The CDR3 nucleotides are TGTGCCGTGCGGGGTAGCACAGATACGCAGTATTTT. Translation: CAVRGSTDTQYF.

J is TRBJ2-5 and V is TRBV25-1, with TRBD1 matching 8 bases. Germline CDR1 MGHDK, CDR2 SYGVNS. V lost 8 bases to trimming and J lost 5 bases; unmatched junction nucleotides: 10. This CDR3 region has 14 residues. CDR3 protein: CASRGAGGDETQYF. CDR3 sequence (DNA): TGTGCCAGCCGAGGGGCAGGGGGCGATGAGACCCAGTACTTC. The full variable domain, rest sourced from reference TRBV25-1 and TRBJ2-5, is EADIYQTPRYLVIGTGKKITLECSQTMGHDKMYWYQQDPGMELHLIHYSYGVNSTEKGDLSSESTVSRIRTEHFPLTLESARPSHTSQYLCASRGAGGDETQYFGPGTRLLVL.

The rearrangement uses TRBV7-2 and TRBJ2-1, with a weak D call TRBD2 (6 bases). V lost 1 base and J lost 0, with 16 bases in between. Per germline, CDR1 SGHTA and CDR2 FQGNSA. CDR3 size: 18 residues. CDR3 sequence (DNA): TGTGCCAGCAGCTTAGAAGGAGGGAGGTGGGACTCCTACAATGAGCAGTTCTTC. It translates to CASSLEGGRWDSYNEQFF.

J is TRBJ1-2 and V is TRBV6-2 or TRBV6-3; 7 bases match TRBD1. Germline CDR1 and CDR2: MNHEY and SVGEGT. This CDR3 spans 18 amino acids. Trimming took 4 bases from V and 0 from J; bases not matched to a gene: 14. DNA for the CDR3: TGTGCCAGCAGTTTTCTACGGACAGGCGTCCTAACTAACTATGGCTACACCTTC. Amino acid sequence: CASSFLRTGVLTNYGYTF.

The rearrangement links TRBV18 to TRBJ2-5; 7 positions match TRBD1. V shed 3 bases and J 3 bases; nucleotides not matched to a gene: 10. This CDR3 has 16 amino acids. Germline values: CDR1 KGHSH, CDR2 LQKENI. The CDR3 spells CASSPLLPGTEETQYF. DNA for the CDR3: TGTGCCAGCTCACCGTTACTTCCCGGGACAGAAGAGACCCAGTACTTC.

This clonotype has only a few counts. In DNA form, the CDR3 reads TGTGCCAGCAGTTCGGAGGGGACAACCCCAACAGATACGCAGTATTTT. This encodes CASSSEGTTPTDTQYF. This sequence joins TRBV12-3 or TRBV12-4 and TRBJ2-3; either TRBD1 or TRBD2 may fit D (6 bases each). This CDR3 spans 16 amino acids. The V end lost 4 bases, the J end lost 3 bases, and 17 bases lay between the germline ends.

As for this clonotype: The germline gene is not matched at one end of the junction; a read error may be the cause. The chain uses TRBV4-3 and TRBJ1-6; D is uncertain. The germline V gene has CDR1 LGHNA and CDR2 YSLEER. The CDR3 is 14 amino acids. In DNA form, the CDR3 reads TGCGCCAGCAGCCAAGGGGTGGGGAATTCACCCCCCCACTTT. It codes for CASSQGVGNSPPHF.

The gene calls are TRBV15 and TRBJ1-1; D gene unclear. The CDR3 consists of 18 residues. The germline V gene encodes CDR1 LNHNV and CDR2 YYDKDF (reference sequence). Trimming shortened V by 0 bases and J by 0 bases, and 17 bases separated the two germline ends. The CDR3 sequence: CATSRDSLDGIMNTEAFF. In DNA form, the CDR3 reads TGTGCCACCAGCAGAGATTCCCTGGACGGGATCATGAACACTGAAGCTTTCTTT.

V is TRBV10-3 and J is TRBJ2-6, with D maybe TRBD1 (6 bases). V was shortened by 3 bases and J by 1 base, with 13 bases between the two germline ends. From germline, CDR1 is ENHRY and CDR2 SYGVKD. The CDR3 is 17 residues long. The CDR3 loop reads CAISDRQDSSGANVLTF. The CDR3 coding sequence is TGTGCCATCAGTGACCGACAGGATTCATCTGGGGCCAACGTCCTGACTTTC.

The V and J genes are TRBV7-2 and TRBJ2-1; 9 bases fit TRBD2. The ends lost 0 bases at V and 10 bases at J; junction bases unmatched: 13. Looked up from germline, CDR1 is SGHTA and CDR2 is FQGNSA. The CDR3 has 17 residues. The CDR3 DNA follows: TGTGCCAGCAGCTTAGCCGGGGGACTAGCTACTTTGGGCGAGCAGTTCTTC. Translated, it gives CASSLAGGLATLGEQFF. Full variable domain (rest looked up from reference TRBV7-2 and TRBJ2-1): GAGVSQSPSNKVTEKGKDVELRCDPISGHTALYWYRQSLGQGLEFLIYFQGNSAPDKSGLPSDRFSAERTGGSVSTLTIQRTQQEDSAVYLCASSLAGGLATLGEQFFGPGTRLTVL.

This chain uses TRBV12-3 or TRBV12-4 with TRBJ2-3, with 8 nucleotides matching TRBD1. The V gene end was trimmed by 1 base and the J gene end by 11 bases; junction bases not matched to a gene: 5. The CDR3 is 13 amino acids. The CDR3 spells CASSLVDRGKQYF. In DNA, the CDR3 is TGTGCCAGCAGTTTAGTAGACAGGGGCAAGCAGTATTTT.

A few counts support this clonotype. The chain recombines TRBV20-1 with TRBJ2-3, with D perhaps matching TRBD1 (6 bases). The V gene lost 0 bases and the J gene lost 2 bases, with 12 bases spanning the gap. Germline V CDR1 and CDR2: DFQATT, SNEGSKA (reference sequence). The CDR3 runs 15 residues. The CDR3 DNA sequence: TGCAGTGCTAGAGATTACGCAGGGGACACAGATACGCAGTATTTT. Translated: CSARDYAGDTDTQYF.

This clonotype has more than one count but fewer than ten. The chain carries TRBV5-1 and TRBJ2-3, with a possible D match to TRBD1 (6 bases). The germline V and J ends were trimmed by 5 bases and 4 bases, with 17 bases remaining between them. This CDR3 region has 15 residues. Germline V gene sequence: CDR1 SGHRS, CDR2 YFSETQ. The CDR3 DNA sequence: TGCGCCAGCAGGATACAGGGTCTGGGCCCAGATACGCAGTATTTT. Residues: CASRIQGLGPDTQYF. The full variable domain, completed using reference TRBV5-1 and TRBJ2-3, is KAGVTQTPRYLIKTRGQQVTLSCSPISGHRSVSWYQQTPGQGLQFLFEYFSETQRNKGNFPGRFSGRQFSNSRSEMNVSTLELGDSALYLCASRIQGLGPDTQYFGPGTRLTVL.

With regard to this clonotype: The junction differs from germline at one of its ends, possibly a read error. The V call is TRBV6-6, the J call TRBJ1-6; possibly TRBD1 for D (6 bases). Germline V gene sequence: CDR1 MNHNY, CDR2 SVGAGI (reference sequence). The CDR3 totals 16 residues. In DNA form, the CDR3 reads TGTGCCAGCAACTCTCCCGCCGGGACAAATAATTCTCCCCTCCACTTT. Translated, it gives CASNSPAGTNNSPLHF.